This T cell receptor beta chain was observed in a study of shared clonotypes between healthy human individuals. CDR1 is MNHNS and CDR2 is SASEGT in the germline V gene. The CDR3 spans 15 residues. V lost 5 bases, J lost 6 bases, and 18 bases lay in between. The repertoire was sequenced with immunoSEQ multiplex PCR; TCRdb's copy has only in-frame clones and lacks some. The sample holds around 2,000,000 clones; 93% are singletons and the top ten take over 1.5%. In the naive CD8 group, cells lacked CD45RO and were positively selected for CCR7, so terminally differentiated effector memory CD45RA+ cells were left out.

This rearrangement joins TRBV6-1 to TRBJ2-3; D is perhaps TRBD2 (6 bases). The TCR originated in a man between 18 and 29 years old in good health. Some clones in this sample may be carry-over from other donors' samples. Specimen: naive CD8+ T cells from PBMCs. The CDR3 loop is CASSLIADLGDTQYF. The CDR3 nucleotides read TGTGCCAGCAGTTTGATAGCGGACTTAGGGGATACGCAGTATTTT.